The subject of this entry is one T cell receptor (beta chain). The sample originates from a study of blood T cell repertoires in COVID-19. Study information: COVID-19 samples from acute and convalescent phases originated in the United States, Italy and Spain. PBMCs, B-cell-depleted T cells, or T cells provided the cDNA or gDNA that made up the material.

The CDR3 sequence is 15 residues long. The germline gives CDR1 MDHEN, CDR2 SYDVKM. V trimming: 7 bases; J trimming: 9 bases; junction bases outside the gene matches: 10. Per the original methods: Quantification of nucleated cells was approximated via reference gene primer amplification. Using immunoSEQ multiplex PCR, the repertoire was profiled, and TCRdb retains in-frame clones only, with some absent. V and J calls plus clone size are reproduced from that table; the DNA served to infer D and trimming. The table shows about 140,000 clones, with about three quarters occurring only once. Sequencing was done on a sample of peripheral blood. The sequence came from a woman aged 45-65 years with active or convalescent COVID-19. The chain employs TRBV28 and TRBJ1-6; TRBD1 aligns across 9 bases. CDR3 DNA: TGTGCCAGCACCCGGGGACAGGGCCTTGGTTCACCCCTCCACTTT. Translation gives CASTRGQGLGSPLHF. The full variable domain, completed using reference TRBV28 and TRBJ1-6, is DVKVTQSSRYLVKRTGEKVFLECVQDMDHENMFWYRQDPGLGLRLIYFSYDVKMKEKGDIPEGYSVSREKKERFSLILESASTNQTSMYLCASTRGQGLGSPLHFGNGTRLTVT.